This T cell receptor (beta chain) was documented in a study of shared clonotypes between healthy human individuals. Study outcomes and limitations: The study found 4.5% to 6% of naive CD4 clonotypes shared across a few donors.

Per germline, CDR1 MNHNS and CDR2 SASEGT. This CDR3 comprises 17 residues. V dropped 0 bases and J dropped 3; count of bases not matched to a gene: 5. Naive CD8 cells were CD45RO-negative, positively selected for CCR7, excluding terminally differentiated effector memory CD45RA+ cells. About this clone itself: Its antigen is currently unknown.

The protocol was immunoSEQ multiplex PCR, while the TCRdb copy is restricted to in-frame clones and leaves out a portion. The sample holds about 2.2 million clones, just over 90% seen once. The chain has TRBV6-1 and TRBJ2-1, with 10 nucleotides matching TRBD2. Sequencing was performed on naive CD8+ T cells from PBMCs. This sequence was found in a man between 18 and 35 years old in good health. Some clones in this sample may be carry-over from other donors' samples. CDR3 region: CASSEAHLAGVYNEQFF. DNA for the CDR3: TGTGCCAGCAGTGAAGCCCATCTAGCGGGGGTCTACAATGAGCAGTTCTTC.